The 8 T cell receptor beta chains given below trace back to one sample, sequenced in a study of CD8+ T cells in alopecia areata. Sequencing templates came from extracted RNA that was reverse transcribed into cDNA. Produced via immunoSEQ multiplex PCR; TCRdb's table is partial and in-frame only. The table has around 200,000 clones, about 60% seen once; the top ten hold over 10%. Treatment of the sample: oral pan-JAK inhibitor, 5-10 mg twice daily. The sequences come from CD8+ T cells sorted from blood, collected at week 24, from a patient treated with tofacitinib. All receptors derive from a human donor with alopecia areata.

A note on this clone: Distinct nucleotide sequences in the sample also encode this CDR3. The chain employs TRBV29-1 and TRBJ2-1; 11 bases are a match to TRBD1. V gave up 7 bases and J gave up 7 bases; unmatched junction bases: 3. Looked up from germline, CDR1 is SQVTM and CDR2 is ANQGSEA. CDR3 size: 12 residues. CDR3 coding DNA: TGCAGCGCCGGACAGGGGGCGAATGAGCAGTTCTTC. It specifies CSAGQGANEQFF.

This chain links TRBV11-2 with TRBJ2-1; tentatively, D is TRBD1 (5 bases). Germline V gives CDR1 SGHAT, CDR2 FQNNGV. This CDR3 region has 13 residues. Trimming stripped 5 bases from V and 12 bases from J, with 17 bases between. The chain's CDR3 is CASSSSDRRGQFF. The CDR3 nucleotides are TGTGCCAGCAGCAGTTCCGACCGTAGGGGGCAGTTCTTC.

This sequence joins TRBV27 and TRBJ1-1, with no clear D. Germline CDR1 MNHEY, CDR2 SMNVEV (reference sequence). Trimming stripped 8 bases from V and 10 bases from J, with 14 bases between. The CDR3 consists of 11 residues. CDR3 region: CASGGLKRAFF. CDR3 sequence (DNA): TGTGCCAGCGGAGGGCTAAAGAGAGCTTTCTTT.

The chain recombines TRBV13 with TRBJ2-2; D is uncertain. CDR3 length: 14 amino acids. Germline CDR1 PRHDT, CDR2 FYEKMQ (reference sequence). With 1 base removed from V and 1 base from J, the gap between germline ends came to 4 bases. CDR3 nucleotides: TGTGCCAGCAGCTTAGATTTGAACACCGGGGAGCTGTTTTTT. It yields the protein CASSLDLNTGELFF.

The chain joins TRBV29-1 to TRBJ2-7; the match to TRBD1 covers 9 bases. Germline CDR1 and CDR2: SQVTM and ANQGSEA. Trimming cost V 3 bases and J 4 bases; bases outside gene matches: 10. CDR3 size: 15 residues. The CDR3 DNA follows: TGCAGCGTTGACATAACTGACAGGGGGATTTACGAGCAGTACTTC. As protein: CSVDITDRGIYEQYF.

In its sample, this clone was seen once. V and J are TRBV6-1 and TRBJ1-2; TRBD1 agrees at 7 bases. There are 16 residues in the CDR3. Germline assignment: CDR1 MNHNS and CDR2 SASEGT. With 3 bases clipped from V and 6 bases from J, the junction kept 13 bases outside the gene matches. CDR3: CASSERDSSHFDGYTF. The CDR3 DNA is TGTGCCAGCAGTGAGAGGGACAGTTCCCACTTCGATGGCTACACCTTC.

CDR3 DNA sequence: TGTGCCAGCAGTTACATCGATGGGACCCAGTACTTC. This encodes CASSYIDGTQYF. This chain joins TRBV6-5 and TRBJ2-5, with unresolved D. The CDR3 has 12 amino acids. Trimming stripped 2 bases from V and 7 bases from J, with 8 bases between. Germline V gene sequence: CDR1 MNHEY, CDR2 SVGAGI.

The V gene is TRBV7-8, the J gene TRBJ2-3, with D perhaps matching TRBD2 (6 bases). Between the trimmed V and J ends, which lost 8 bases and 3 bases, there was a span of 15 bases. The CDR3 is 14 residues long. The germline CDR1 and CDR2 sequences are SGHVS and FQNEAQ. The CDR3 here is CASSTGTDTDTQYF. Written as DNA, the CDR3 is TGTGCCAGCTCTACCGGGACTGATACAGATACGCAGTATTTT.